The sequence of this TCR beta chain was determined in a study of T-cell memory formation after mild COVID-19 (dated by TCRdb to about 2021). In the study overall: TCR sequence clusters from the two donors were found to be largely donor specific. Two young, previously healthy adult volunteers, one female and one male, were included in the cohort. In a couple of donors, T-cell clones that expanded and contracted after mild COVID-19 were tracked by sequencing TCRalpha and TCRbeta repertoires over time.

Note on this clonotype: No cognate antigen has been identified for it. Qualities for individual bases were not recorded, and no much larger clone is one base off.

For sequencing, an Illumina NovaSeq 6000 was employed. Using 5'RACE with constant-segment primers, TCRalpha and TCRbeta cDNA libraries were constructed, with sample barcodes and unique molecular identifiers added in the process. Trizol reagent was used to extract RNA from every sample. Amplification of the libraries took two PCR steps, and the second step added a second sample barcode plus Illumina TruSeq adapters. Libraries were sequenced on an Illumina NovaSeq with 2 x 150 bp paired-end reads. The original pipeline was this. Reads were demultiplexed and collapsed into UMI-guided consensus sequences with migec v1.2.7. With mixcr v2.1.11, UMI consensuses were aligned to TRA and TRB V and J templates and assembled into clonotypes. Expanded or contracted clonotypes were those called significant by both edgeR and NoisET, with noise models trained on biological replicates. edgeR calls used a false discovery rate-adjusted p below 0.01 and a log2 fold-change threshold of 1. As an exploratory analysis of dynamics, max-normalized trajectories of the 1000 most abundant clonotypes were examined with PCA combined with hierarchical clustering. Each responding clone was given a CD4 or CD8 phenotype based on the CD4+ and CD8+ repertoires, which had been sequenced separately. TCRdb passed the public sequencing reads through fastp at Q25 and MiXCR, retaining productive beta sequences. Entries that share a CDR3 protein sequence are merged under the most common genes and DNA. Here the V and J calls rest on TCRdb's processing, not on the authors' analysis. Counted in this sample were roughly 400,000 distinct CDR3 sequences; 20% to 25% of them appeared once. The ten largest clones capture around 9.5% of the sample.

Germline trimming amounts to 0 bases on V and 4 bases on J, with 5 as the count of junction bases outside the gene matches. The CDR3 numbers 14 residues from cysteine through phenylalanine. The retained sequence is limited to the CDR3, 42 bases, with the frame set at the first base. The germline V gene gives CDR1 as SQVTM and CDR2 as ANQGSEA. PBMCs were isolated by Ficoll-Paque density gradient centrifugation. Overall study outcomes, separate from this receptor: SARS-CoV-2 specificity was not confirmed for the second-wave clones peaking on day 37. Only two mild cases were covered in the study, and larger cohorts including severe cases with pre-infection samples were considered necessary. From day 15 to 85, contracting clones showed balanced CD4/CD8 phenotypes, whereas a second wave of clones that expanded from day 15 to 37 leaned towards CD4+. Contracting CD4+ clones appeared mostly in the CM and EM memory subsets, whereas CD8+ clones were enriched in EMRA. The detection of some responding clones in pre-infection memory suggests that pre-existing cross-reactive memory T cells joined the SARS-CoV-2 response.

This receptor was taken from an adult woman who had mild COVID-19 (a few samples of this study predate the infection). The sample titles of this study are shuffled in the database, so cell type and time point are left out; the donor was told from shared clones. Sequencing used PBMCs or a T cell subset sorted from them (not recorded which). Here the chain combines TRBV29-1 and TRBJ2-7; 8 nucleotides in the junction match TRBD1. This receptor has the CDR3 CSVEDRTGTYEQYF. The DNA sequence reads TGCAGCGTTGAAGATAGGACAGGGACGTACGAGCAGTACTTC.